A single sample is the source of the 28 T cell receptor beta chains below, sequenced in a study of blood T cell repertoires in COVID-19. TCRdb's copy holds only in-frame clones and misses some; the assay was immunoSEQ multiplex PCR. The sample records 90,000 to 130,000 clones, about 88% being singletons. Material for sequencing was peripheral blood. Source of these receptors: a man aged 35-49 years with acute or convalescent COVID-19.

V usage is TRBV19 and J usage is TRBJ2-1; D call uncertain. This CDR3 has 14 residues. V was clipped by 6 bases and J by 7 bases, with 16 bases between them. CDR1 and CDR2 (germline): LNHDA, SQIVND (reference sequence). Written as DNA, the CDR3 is TGTGCCAGTAGCCCCCCCGGCAGGATAAATGAGCAGTTCTTC. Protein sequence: CASSPPGRINEQFF.

The CDR3 region is CASSPTEGEQETQYF. The CDR3 DNA follows: TGTGCCAGCAGCCCCACAGAGGGAGAGCAAGAGACCCAGTACTTC. The chain couples TRBV7-9 to TRBJ2-5; D is possibly TRBD2 (5 bases). The V gene lost 5 bases and the J gene lost 2 bases, with 15 bases spanning the gap. Looked up from germline, CDR1 is SEHNR and CDR2 is FQNEAQ (reference sequence). The CDR3 is 15 amino acids.

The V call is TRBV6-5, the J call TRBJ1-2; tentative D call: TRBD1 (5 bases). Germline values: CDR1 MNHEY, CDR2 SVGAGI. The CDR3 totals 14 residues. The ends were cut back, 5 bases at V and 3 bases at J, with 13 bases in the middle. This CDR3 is CASSPRVNDYGYTF. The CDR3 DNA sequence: TGTGCCAGCAGTCCCAGGGTGAACGACTATGGCTACACCTTC.

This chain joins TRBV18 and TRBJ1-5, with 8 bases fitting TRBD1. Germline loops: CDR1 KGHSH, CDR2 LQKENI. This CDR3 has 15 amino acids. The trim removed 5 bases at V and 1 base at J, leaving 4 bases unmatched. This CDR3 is CASSSQGASNQPQHF. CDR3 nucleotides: TGTGCCAGCTCATCGCAGGGGGCAAGCAATCAGCCCCAGCATTTT.

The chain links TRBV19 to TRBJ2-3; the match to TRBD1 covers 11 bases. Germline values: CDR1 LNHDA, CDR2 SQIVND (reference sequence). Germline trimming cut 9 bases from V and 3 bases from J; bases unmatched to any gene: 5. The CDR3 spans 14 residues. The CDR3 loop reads CASRDRGLTDTQYF. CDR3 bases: TGTGCCAGCAGGGACAGGGGGTTAACAGATACGCAGTATTTT. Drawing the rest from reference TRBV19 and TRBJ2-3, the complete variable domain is DGGITQSPKYLFRKEGQNVTLSCEQNLNHDAMYWYRQDPGQGLRLIYYSQIVNDFQKGDIAEGYSVSREKKESFPLTVTSAQKNPTAFYLCASRDRGLTDTQYFGPGTRLTVL.

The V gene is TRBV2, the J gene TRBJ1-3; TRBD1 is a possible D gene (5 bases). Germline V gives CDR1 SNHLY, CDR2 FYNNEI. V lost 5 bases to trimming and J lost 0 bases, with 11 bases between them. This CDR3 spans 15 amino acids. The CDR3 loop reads CASSKQEYSGNTIYF. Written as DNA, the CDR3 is TGTGCCAGCAGTAAACAGGAGTACTCTGGAAACACCATATATTTT.

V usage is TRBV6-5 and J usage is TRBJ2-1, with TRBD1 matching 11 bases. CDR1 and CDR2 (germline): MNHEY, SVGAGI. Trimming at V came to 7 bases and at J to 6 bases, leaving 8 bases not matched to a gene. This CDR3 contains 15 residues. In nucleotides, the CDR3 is TGTGCCAGCATCCCGGCTGGGACAGGGGGCAATGAGCAGTTCTTC. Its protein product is CASIPAGTGGNEQFF.

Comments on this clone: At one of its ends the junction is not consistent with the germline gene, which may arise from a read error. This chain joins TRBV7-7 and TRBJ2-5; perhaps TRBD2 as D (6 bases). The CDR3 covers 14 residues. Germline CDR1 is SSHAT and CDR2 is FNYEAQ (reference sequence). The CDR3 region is CASSRRGFGETQYF. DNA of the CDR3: TGTGCTAGCAGCCGGCGGGGATTTGGGGAGACCCAGTACTTC.

For the CDR3, the DNA is TGTGCCAGCTCACCTGCGGGGGCGGCGGATGAGCAGTTCTTC. The encoded protein is CASSPAGAADEQFF. The chain employs TRBV18 and TRBJ2-1, with D possibly TRBD2 on 7 matching bases. Germline values: CDR1 KGHSH, CDR2 LQKENI. The CDR3 is made up of 14 amino acids. V was shortened by 3 bases and J by 8 bases, with 14 bases between the two germline ends.

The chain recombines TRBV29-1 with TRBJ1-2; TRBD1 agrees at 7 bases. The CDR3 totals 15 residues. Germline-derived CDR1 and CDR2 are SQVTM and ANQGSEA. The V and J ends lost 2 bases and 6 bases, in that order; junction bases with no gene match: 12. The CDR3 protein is CSVESRQGPRHGYTF. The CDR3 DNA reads TGCAGCGTTGAATCCCGACAGGGCCCTCGGCATGGCTACACCTTC.

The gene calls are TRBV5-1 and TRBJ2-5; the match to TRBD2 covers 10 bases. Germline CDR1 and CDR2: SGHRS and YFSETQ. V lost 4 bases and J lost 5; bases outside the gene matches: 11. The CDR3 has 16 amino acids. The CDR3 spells CASSQGAGGPVETQYF. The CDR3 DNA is TGCGCCAGCAGCCAAGGAGCGGGAGGGCCGGTTGAGACCCAGTACTTC.

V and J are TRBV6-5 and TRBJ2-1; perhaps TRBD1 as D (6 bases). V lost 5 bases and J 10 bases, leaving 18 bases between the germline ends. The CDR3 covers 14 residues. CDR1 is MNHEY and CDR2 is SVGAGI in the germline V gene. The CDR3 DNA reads TGTGCCAGCAGTCTACAGGGTTTCTGGGACGAGCAGTTCTTC. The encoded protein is CASSLQGFWDEQFF.

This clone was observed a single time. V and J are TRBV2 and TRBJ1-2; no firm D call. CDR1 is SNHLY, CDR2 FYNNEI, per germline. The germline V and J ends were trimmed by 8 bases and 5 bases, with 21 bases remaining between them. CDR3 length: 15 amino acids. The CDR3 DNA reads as TGTGCCAGCCGAATGACCCTCGGGGTGGGTTATGGCTACACCTTC. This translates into CASRMTLGVGYGYTF.

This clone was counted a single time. The CDR3 here is CSVEELAKGANVLTF. DNA of the CDR3: TGCAGCGTTGAAGAATTGGCAAAAGGGGCCAACGTCCTGACTTTC. The J gene is TRBJ2-6, the V gene TRBV29-1; D is ambiguous. Trimming stripped 0 bases from V and 4 bases from J, with 10 bases between. This CDR3 contains 15 residues. CDR1 is SQVTM, CDR2 ANQGSEA, per germline.

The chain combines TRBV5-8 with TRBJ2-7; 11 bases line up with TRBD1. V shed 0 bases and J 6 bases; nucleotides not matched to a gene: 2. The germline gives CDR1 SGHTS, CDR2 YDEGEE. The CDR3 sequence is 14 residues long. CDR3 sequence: CASSLGTGGREQYF. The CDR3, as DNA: TGTGCCAGCAGCTTGGGGACAGGGGGCCGCGAGCAGTACTTC. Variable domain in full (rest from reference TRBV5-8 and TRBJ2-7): EAGVTQSPTHLIKTRGQQATLRCSPISGHTSVYWYQQALGLGLQFLLWYDEGEERNRGNFPPRFSGRQFPNYSSELNVNALELEDSALYLCASSLGTGGREQYFGPGTRLTVT.

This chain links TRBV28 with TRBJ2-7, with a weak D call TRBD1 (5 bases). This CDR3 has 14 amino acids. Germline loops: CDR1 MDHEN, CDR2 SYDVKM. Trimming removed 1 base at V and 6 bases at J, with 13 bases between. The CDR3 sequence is CASSLFGRVIEQYF. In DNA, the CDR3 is TGTGCCAGCAGTTTATTCGGCAGGGTGATCGAGCAGTACTTC. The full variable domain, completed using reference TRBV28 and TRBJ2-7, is DVKVTQSSRYLVKRTGEKVFLECVQDMDHENMFWYRQDPGLGLRLIYFSYDVKMKEKGDIPEGYSVSREKKERFSLILESASTNQTSMYLCASSLFGRVIEQYFGPGTRLTVT.

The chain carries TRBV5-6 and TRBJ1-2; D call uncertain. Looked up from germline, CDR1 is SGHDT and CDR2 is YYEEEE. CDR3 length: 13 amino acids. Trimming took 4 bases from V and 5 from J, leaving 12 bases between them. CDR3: CASSMRGLYGYTF. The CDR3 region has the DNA TGTGCCAGCAGCATGCGAGGATTGTATGGCTACACCTTC.

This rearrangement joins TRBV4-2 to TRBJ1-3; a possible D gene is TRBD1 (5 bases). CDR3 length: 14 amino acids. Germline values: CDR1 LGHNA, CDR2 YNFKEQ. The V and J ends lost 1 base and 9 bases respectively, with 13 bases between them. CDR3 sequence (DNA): TGTGCCAGCAGCCAAGTTCTAGGGGTCACCACCATATATTTT. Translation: CASSQVLGVTTIYF.

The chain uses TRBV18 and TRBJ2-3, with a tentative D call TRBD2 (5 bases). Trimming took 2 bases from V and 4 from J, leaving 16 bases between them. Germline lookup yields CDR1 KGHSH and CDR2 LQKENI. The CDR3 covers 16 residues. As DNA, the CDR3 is TGTGCCAGCTCACCAGGTCTCGGGAATGGGGCAGATACGCAGTATTTT. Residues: CASSPGLGNGADTQYF.

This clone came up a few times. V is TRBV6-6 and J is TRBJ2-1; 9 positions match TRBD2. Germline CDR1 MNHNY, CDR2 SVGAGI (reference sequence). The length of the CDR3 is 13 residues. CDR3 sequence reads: CAASGNSYNEQFF. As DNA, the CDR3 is TGTGCTGCTAGCGGGAACTCCTACAATGAGCAGTTCTTC.

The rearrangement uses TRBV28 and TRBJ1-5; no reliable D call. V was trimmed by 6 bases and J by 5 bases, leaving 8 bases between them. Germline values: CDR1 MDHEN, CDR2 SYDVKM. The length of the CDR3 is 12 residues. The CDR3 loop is CASSQTYQPQHF. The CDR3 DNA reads TGTGCCAGCAGCCAGACATATCAGCCCCAGCATTTT.

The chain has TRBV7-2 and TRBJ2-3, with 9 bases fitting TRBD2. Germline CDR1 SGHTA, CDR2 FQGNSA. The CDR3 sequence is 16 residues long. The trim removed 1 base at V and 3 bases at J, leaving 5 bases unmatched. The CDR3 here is CASSLVGGGVTDTQYF. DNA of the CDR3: TGTGCCAGCAGCTTAGTCGGCGGGGGGGTTACAGATACGCAGTATTTT.

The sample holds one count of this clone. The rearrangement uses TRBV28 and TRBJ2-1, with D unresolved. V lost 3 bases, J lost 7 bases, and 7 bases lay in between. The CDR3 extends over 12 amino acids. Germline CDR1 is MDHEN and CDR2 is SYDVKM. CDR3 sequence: CASSFGRNEQFF. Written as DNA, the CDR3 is TGTGCCAGCAGTTTCGGTCGGAATGAGCAGTTCTTC.

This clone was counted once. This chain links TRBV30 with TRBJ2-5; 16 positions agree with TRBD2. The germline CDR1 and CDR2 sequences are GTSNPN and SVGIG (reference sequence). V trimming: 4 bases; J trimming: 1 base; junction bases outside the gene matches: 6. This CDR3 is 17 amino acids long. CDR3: CAWMGLAGGPSQETQYF. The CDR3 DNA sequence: TGTGCCTGGATGGGACTAGCGGGAGGGCCGTCCCAAGAGACCCAGTACTTC.

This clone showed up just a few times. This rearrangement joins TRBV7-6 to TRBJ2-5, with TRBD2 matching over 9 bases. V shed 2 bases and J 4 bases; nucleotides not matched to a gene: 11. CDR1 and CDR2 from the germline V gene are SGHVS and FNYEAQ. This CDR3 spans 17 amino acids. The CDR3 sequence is CASSLRGSGRVLETQYF. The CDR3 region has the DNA TGTGCCAGCAGCTTACGAGGTAGCGGGAGAGTCTTAGAGACCCAGTACTTC.

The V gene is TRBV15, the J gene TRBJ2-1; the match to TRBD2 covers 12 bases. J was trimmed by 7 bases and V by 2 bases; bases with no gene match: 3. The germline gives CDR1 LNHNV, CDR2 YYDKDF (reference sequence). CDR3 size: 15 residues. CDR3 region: CATSRSSGRANEQFF. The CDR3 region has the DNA TGTGCCACCAGCAGATCTAGCGGGAGGGCGAATGAGCAGTTCTTC.

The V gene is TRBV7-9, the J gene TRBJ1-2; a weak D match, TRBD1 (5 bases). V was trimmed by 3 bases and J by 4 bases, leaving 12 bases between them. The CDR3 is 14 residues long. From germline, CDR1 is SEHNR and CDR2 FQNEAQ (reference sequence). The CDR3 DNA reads TGTGCCAGCAGCTTCGGCAGGGATGGCTATGGCTACACCTTC. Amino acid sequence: CASSFGRDGYGYTF.

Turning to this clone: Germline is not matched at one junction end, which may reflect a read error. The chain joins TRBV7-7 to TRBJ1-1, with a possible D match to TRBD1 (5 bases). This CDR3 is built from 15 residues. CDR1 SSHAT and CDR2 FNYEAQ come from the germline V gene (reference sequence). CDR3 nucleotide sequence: TGTGCTAGCAGCCCTTATCGGGGGTCGAACACTGAAGCTTTCTTT. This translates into CASSPYRGSNTEAFF.